These T cell receptor beta chains were read from a single sample in a study of CD8 T cells in ankylosing spondylitis. MiXCR was run by TCRdb on the 5' RACE reads, yielding one entry per CDR3 protein. This repertoire shows roughly 130,000 distinct CDR3 sequences, approximately 14% found once; its top ten account for 2.5% to 3%. Sequencing was done on a sample of blood, either unsorted or a sorted T cell fraction (not recorded which). These receptors were collected from a female donor with ankylosing spondylitis or in good health (not recorded which). Each CDR3 is given with its conserved first and last residue. Fields, in order: J gene, clone size, V gene, CDR3 protein. Clone size appears in some rows only: once, few, many, or a class for an expanded clone.

TRBJ1-3 few TRBV28 CASSSAGSGNTIYF
TRBJ1-3 - TRBV25-1 CASKEGQLHSGNTIYF
TRBJ1-6 many TRBV27 CASSPAPYSPLHF
TRBJ2-1 many TRBV12-3/TRBV12-4 CASSYTSGGNEQFF
TRBJ1-1 few TRBV6-5 CASSLPRGEAFF
TRBJ2-1 - TRBV7-9 CASSLATSGGYFEQFF
TRBJ1-1 many TRBV20-1 CSARGGVNTEAFF
TRBJ2-5 - TRBV27 CASGLAGPPSEETQYF
TRBJ2-5 few TRBV20-1 CSARFLEGPHF
TRBJ1-2 few TRBV5-1 CASSLTRQGANYGYTF
TRBJ2-7 - TRBV12-3/TRBV12-4 CATSFEYSYEQYF
TRBJ2-1 few TRBV19 CASSGQGYPSSYNEQFF
TRBJ1-3 few TRBV6-1 CASSESSWTGLSGNTIYF
TRBJ2-1 - TRBV7-8 CASSLGREYNEQFF
TRBJ1-5 - TRBV27 CASSSPDGFSNQPQHF
TRBJ2-5 - TRBV12-3/TRBV12-4 CASSSFGGAGETQYF
TRBJ1-6 - TRBV4-2 CASSRNDRSSYNSPLHF
TRBJ2-7 few TRBV9 CARRCGDPPYEQYF
TRBJ1-1 - TRBV2 CASRLDRKTEAFF
TRBJ2-7 many TRBV5-1 CASSLAGGRDEQYF
TRBJ2-1 - TRBV5-1 CASSRTSLSLDEQFF
TRBJ2-1 many TRBV29-1 CSVEPYSYNEQFF
TRBJ2-5 - TRBV2 CASRGGRQETQYF
TRBJ2-5 many TRBV10-3 CAISARGEETQYF
TRBJ2-7 few TRBV7-3 CASSLKGTGRYEQYF
TRBJ2-5 many TRBV29-1 CSVVTGIQETQYF
TRBJ1-5 - TRBV6-5 CASSYGQGVQPQHF
TRBJ1-2 - TRBV5-4 CASTRQPLDYGYTF
TRBJ2-7 - TRBV28 CASSVQGASYEQYF
TRBJ1-2 - TRBV4-2 CASSQGVGQQNYGYTF
TRBJ2-1 many TRBV28 CASQPPGVYNEQFF
TRBJ1-1 many TRBV30 CAGGRGNTEAFF
TRBJ1-1 many TRBV5-1 CASMNTEAFF
TRBJ2-1 - TRBV5-1 CASSSRLAGGVNEQFF
TRBJ1-1 few TRBV6-5 CASSFPGGYTEAFF
TRBJ2-2 many TRBV20-1 CSARTQGNTGELFF
TRBJ2-1 many TRBV7-6 CASSLAIGENEQFF